These T cell receptor beta chains were read from a single sample in a study of shared clonotypes between healthy human individuals. Profiling relied on immunoSEQ multiplex PCR, and the TCRdb table lists in-frame clones only, not all of them. The sample consists of millions of clones, just over 90% of them appearing once. The sample comprised naive CD4+ T cells sorted from blood. The source is a man aged 18 to 29 in good health. Each CDR3 is given with its conserved first and last residue. Fields, in order: clone size, V gene, D gene, J gene, CDR3 DNA, CDR3 protein. D genes are given only for firm matches. Clone size is not always given. Where it is, it says once, few, many or a class for expanded clones.

.,TRBV18,TRBD2,TRBJ2-5,TGTGCCAGCTCACCGGGACTAGCGGGTGCTGAGACCCAGTACTTC,CASSPGLAGAETQYF
.,TRBV30,.,TRBJ1-6,TGTGCCTGGAGGGCTCGCTCCTATAATTCACCCCTCCACTTT,CAWRARSYNSPLHF
.,TRBV5-1,TRBD2,TRBJ2-7,TGCGCCAGCAGCTTGGGTAGCGGGAGAGAGCAGTACTTC,CASSLGSGREQYF
.,TRBV7-2,TRBD1,TRBJ1-2,TGTGCCAGCAGCTTAGCGCCCAGGGGGAATTTCGGTGGCTACACCTTC,CASSLAPRGNFGGYTF
.,TRBV2,TRBD2,TRBJ2-7,TGTGCCAGCAGTCTTCTCGCGGGAGGTCGTGACGAGCAGTACTTC,CASSLLAGGRDEQYF
.,TRBV10-3,TRBD1,TRBJ2-5,TGTGCCATCAGTGGGGGGACAGGTGAGACCCAGTACTTC,CAISGGTGETQYF
.,TRBV5-4,.,TRBJ2-7,TGTGCCAGCAGCGGAAGGGACTCTGCAAAATCGGGGAGCTCCTACGAGCAGTACTTC,CASSGRDSAKSGSSYEQYF
once,TRBV28,TRBD1,TRBJ2-2,TGTGCCAGCAGCCCAAACAGGGGGCTGGGTAGCACCGGGGAGCTGTTTTTT,CASSPNRGLGSTGELFF
.,TRBV28,.,TRBJ2-5,TGTGCCAGCGGACTTTTGGGAGAGACCCAGTACTTC,CASGLLGETQYF
.,TRBV10-3,TRBD2,TRBJ2-2,TGTGCCATCAGTGAAAGCGGGGGTAACACCGGGGAGCTGTTTTTT,CAISESGGNTGELFF
.,TRBV5-6,TRBD1,TRBJ1-4,TGTGCCAGCAGTTCCGGGACAGGGAGTCCGGTAGAAAAACTGTTTTTT,CASSSGTGSPVEKLFF
.,TRBV9,.,TRBJ2-2,TGTGCCAGCAGCCCGAGAACCGAGGCCGGGGAGCTGTTTTTT,CASSPRTEAGELFF
.,TRBV5-4,TRBD1,TRBJ2-1,TGTGCCAGCACCCTCAGGGGGTTTTACAATGAGCAGTTCTTC,CASTLRGFYNEQFF
.,TRBV5-1,.,TRBJ1-6,TGCGCCAGCAGTCCAGGAGAGCCCACTTCACCCCTCCACTTT,CASSPGEPTSPLHF
.,TRBV5-1,TRBD1,TRBJ1-1,TGCGCCAGCAGCGCGGACAGGGGGCTTGTGAACACTGAAGCTTTCTTT,CASSADRGLVNTEAFF
.,TRBV28,TRBD1,TRBJ1-3,TGTGCCAGCAGTCCCTCCAGGACAGGGAAATATTACTCTGGAAACACCATATATTTT,CASSPSRTGKYYSGNTIYF
.,TRBV5-3,.,TRBJ2-1,TGTGCCAGAAGCTTGTTCAGGGGAGGTGGCTCCTACAATGAGCAGTTCTTC,CARSLFRGGGSYNEQFF
.,TRBV10-3,.,TRBJ1-5,TGTGCCATCGGCGAAGGGCCCCAGCATTTT,CAIGEGPQHF
.,TRBV2,.,TRBJ2-7,TGTGCCAGCAGGCCGAGAGTTCTTGGACTCTACGAGCAGTACTTC,CASRPRVLGLYEQYF
.,TRBV4-1,.,TRBJ1-4,TGCGCCAGCAGCCAAGTGGGCCACCCAGGGACTAATGAAAAACTGTTTTTT,CASSQVGHPGTNEKLFF
.,TRBV6-6,TRBD1,TRBJ1-5,TGTGCCAGCAGTCTACAGGGGGGGAATCAGCCCCAGCATTTT,CASSLQGGNQPQHF
.,TRBV6-5,TRBD1,TRBJ2-3,TGTGCCAGCAGTCGTACAGGGGTCAGCACAGATACGCAGTATTTT,CASSRTGVSTDTQYF
.,TRBV18,TRBD2,TRBJ2-5,TGTGCCAGCTCGACGACTAGCGGCCAAGAGACCCAGTACTTC,CASSTTSGQETQYF